This TCR beta chain was identified during a study of shared clonotypes between healthy human individuals (dated by TCRdb to the early 2020s). The study in broad terms: The cohort included a few men and a couple of women between 18 and 49 years of age. To estimate repertoire size and how much clonotypes are shared between individuals, the study performed deep sequencing of blood TCR repertoires from about five healthy adults. Libraries were prepared and TCR repertoires were sequenced by different laboratories using diverse techniques, in order to increase sequencing depth and limit assay-specific biases. Each donor's leukapheresis produced roughly between roughly 0.9 and 8.9 billion PBMCs. Study-level results and caveats: Pairwise subsampling led to the expectation that sequencing depth would affect the degree of clonotype sharing among donors. Because the study included a small number of donors, the genetic and exposure-history diversity represented was limited. Sampling was restricted to blood, and TCR repertoires in tissues likely differ from the TCR repertoires found in blood.

The donors were healthy, HIV-negative adults with no recently reported acute infections or vaccinations. Every donor was a Caucasian adult residing in Nashville, Tennessee, USA. For unsorted samples, about 90 million PBMCs were counted, and genomic DNA was extracted using the QIAamp DNA Blood Mini kit. Blood was collected by leukapheresis, and PBMCs were isolated by Ficoll-Histopaque density gradient centrifugation and then cryopreserved in liquid nitrogen vapor phase. Using the deep immunoSEQ assay, TCR CDR3 regions were amplified from genomic DNA by multiplex PCR. Genomic DNA extracted from each cell subset was distributed evenly over all wells of several immunoSEQ 96-well plates, and each plate served as one replicate. Each replicate PCR for unsorted PBMC received about 0.3 ug genomic DNA, equal to approximately 30,000 T cell genomes. Genomic DNA from unsorted PBMC was sequenced over ten immunoSEQ deep assay plates. Purified libraries were measured with a Qubit 3.0 fluorometer, size-checked on a Bioanalyzer 2100, and measured again with the KAPA Library Quantification kit. Each immunoSEQ 96-well plate was sequenced on its own single-read 150-cycle Illumina NextSeq 550 flow cell. The study's own analysis went as follows. Because the immunoSEQ output included only junctional sequences and no quality scores, the filtering could not be the same as the filtering used for full-length reads. To assign V/J genes and CDR3, sequences were annotated against IMGT germline references using PyIR, a Python wrapper for IgBLAST v1.9. Reads were removed for weak V/J assignments (E-value above 1e-6), missing CDR3, stop codons, out-of-frame junctions, or ambiguous translated residues. V3J clonotypes were defined as sequences sharing the same inferred V gene, J gene, and CDR3 amino acid sequence. The percentage overlap between two repertoires was calculated by dividing the number of shared unique clonotypes by the size of the smaller repertoire. Three approaches were used to assess repertoire richness: RTK rarefaction, the Chao1 estimator, and Recon v2.1 estimates of unobserved clonotypes. TCRdb mirrors the immuneACCESS table, restricted to in-frame sequences. Some clones are absent from its copies; in checked studies, under half trace to an unresolved V gene, and the reason for the others is unknown. The DNA gave D and trimming, while V, J and clone size come from that table. The sample contains roughly 500,000 clones, 70% to 80% of them found a single time. About 13% of the sample is taken by the ten largest.

To note about this clone: Its specific antigen is unknown. No base quality values were provided; no much bigger clone lies one nucleotide off.

The sample consisted of PBMCs. The receptor was derived from a woman in her thirties or forties in good health. Some clones in this sample may be carry-over from other donors' samples.

The bases are TGTGCCAGCAGCGTAGGGGGGACATACTCAGAAGCTTTCTTT. Translation gives CASSVGGTYSEAFF. The receptor chain draws on TRBV9 and TRBJ1-1, with a tentative D gene TRBD1 over 6 matching bases. As encoded in the germline V gene, CDR1 is SGDLS while CDR2 is YYNGEE. From its cysteine to its phenylalanine, the CDR3 spans 14 amino acids. Solely the CDR3 DNA is kept, with 42 bases framed from the first base. The germline ends are 14 bases apart after V is trimmed by 0 bases and J by 8 bases.